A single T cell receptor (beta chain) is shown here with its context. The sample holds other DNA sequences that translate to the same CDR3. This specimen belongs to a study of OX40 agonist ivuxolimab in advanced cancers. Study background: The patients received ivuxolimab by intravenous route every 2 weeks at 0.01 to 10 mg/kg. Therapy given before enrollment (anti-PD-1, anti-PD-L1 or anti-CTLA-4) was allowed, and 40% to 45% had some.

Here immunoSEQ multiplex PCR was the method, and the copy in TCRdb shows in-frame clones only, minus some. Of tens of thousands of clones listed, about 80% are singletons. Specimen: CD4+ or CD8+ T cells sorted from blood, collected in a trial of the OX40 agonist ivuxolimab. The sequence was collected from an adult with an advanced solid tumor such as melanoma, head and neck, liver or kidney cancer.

CDR3 nucleotide sequence: TGTGCCAGCAGCCCCCCCCAGAACACTGAAGCTTTCTTT. This gives the protein CASSPPQNTEAFF. The genes are TRBV6-5 and TRBJ1-1; D is undetermined. The CDR3 runs to 13 residues. CDR1 and CDR2 from the germline V gene are MNHEY and SVGAGI. The germline V and J ends were trimmed by 6 bases and 1 base, with 9 bases remaining between them.